Below are 20 T cell receptor beta chains sequenced from a single sample in a study of neoadjuvant nivolumab and ipilimumab in lung cancer. Clones were sequenced by immunoSEQ multiplex PCR, and TCRdb holds only the in-frame ones, with some missing. The sample has fewer than 35,000 clones, 90% seen once. The sequenced sample was peripheral blood, obtained after neoadjuvant nivolumab, alone or with ipilimumab, at or shortly before surgery. The receptors shown here come from an adult with non-small cell lung cancer.

This chain joins TRBV7-2 and TRBJ1-5, with no clear D. The CDR3 has 15 residues. Germline V gene data show CDR1 as SGHTA and CDR2 as FQGNSA. V was shortened by 5 bases and J by 1 base, with 12 bases between the two germline ends. The CDR3 sequence: CASSPRYESNQPQHF. Here the CDR3 DNA reads TGTGCCAGCAGCCCGAGGTACGAGAGCAATCAGCCCCAGCATTTT.

The chain is built from TRBV11-2 and TRBJ2-7, with D possibly TRBD2 on 6 matching bases. This CDR3 is built from 13 residues. V was pared by 3 bases and J by 6 bases, with 12 bases between. CDR1 SGHAT and CDR2 FQNNGV come from the germline V gene. This chain's CDR3 is CASSFGVRGEQYF. The CDR3 DNA follows: TGTGCCAGCAGCTTTGGTGTGCGGGGCGAGCAGTACTTC.

The V and J genes are TRBV9 and TRBJ2-7, with no clear D. V was pared by 0 bases and J by 0 bases, with 7 bases between. The germline V gene has CDR1 SGDLS and CDR2 YYNGEE. The CDR3 length is 14 residues. This CDR3 is CASSVVGASYEQYF. In DNA, the CDR3 is TGTGCCAGCAGCGTAGTGGGCGCCTCCTACGAGCAGTACTTC.

The chain recombines TRBV6-7 with TRBJ2-7, with 9 bases fitting TRBD2. TRBV6-7 is identified as an open reading frame with a role that is uncertain. With 0 bases clipped from V and 2 bases from J, the junction kept 8 bases outside the gene matches. This CDR3 spans 17 amino acids. The CDR3 coding sequence is TGTGCCAGCAGTTACTCGAAGTCTAGCGGGGATACCTACGAGCAGTACTTC. Encoded protein: CASSYSKSSGDTYEQYF.

The CDR3 DNA reads as TGCGCCAGCAGCTTTGGACAGGGGTCCTACAATGAGCAGTTCTTC. This codes for CASSFGQGSYNEQFF. The rearrangement joins TRBV5-1 to TRBJ2-1, with 9 bases matching TRBD1. CDR1 is SGHRS, CDR2 YFSETQ, per germline. The CDR3 runs 15 residues. V lost 2 bases, J lost 1 base, and 1 base stayed unmatched.

The chain links TRBV11-2 to TRBJ1-1, with D unclear. V dropped 2 bases and J dropped 4 bases, with 11 bases sitting between them. This CDR3 has 14 amino acids. The germline V gene encodes CDR1 SGHAT and CDR2 FQNNGV. The CDR3 DNA follows: TGTGCCAGCAGCTTAAATTTTCGCGGCACTGAAGCTTTCTTT. It specifies CASSLNFRGTEAFF.

The rearrangement uses TRBV5-8 and TRBJ1-1; tentative D call: TRBD1 (5 bases). Trimming removed 0 bases from V and 0 bases from J, with 6 bases in between. Germline CDR1 SGHTS, CDR2 YDEGEE. The CDR3 runs 14 residues. The CDR3 sequence is CASSLGQMNTEAFF. CDR3 coding DNA: TGTGCCAGCAGCTTGGGACAGATGAACACTGAAGCTTTCTTT.

CDR3 region: CASSVSGTEAFF. CDR3 DNA sequence: TGCGCCAGCAGTGTCAGCGGGACTGAAGCTTTCTTT. The chain links TRBV10-2 to TRBJ1-1; D is ambiguous. Looked up from germline, CDR1 is WSHSY and CDR2 is SAAADI. This CDR3 is 12 amino acids long. V was trimmed by 4 bases and J by 5 bases, leaving 8 bases between them.

The CDR3 coding sequence is TGTGCCAGCAGCTTTCGGGCAGGGAGAAACGAGCAGTACTTC. It is translated as CASSFRAGRNEQYF. V is TRBV5-4 and J is TRBJ2-7; tentatively, D is TRBD1 or TRBD2 (5 bases each). V gave up 2 bases and J gave up 5 bases, with 14 bases separating them. This CDR3 has 14 amino acids. Germline assignment: CDR1 SGHNT and CDR2 YYREEE (reference sequence).

This rearrangement joins TRBV29-1 to TRBJ2-2, with TRBD2 identical over 12 bases. J lost 3 bases, V lost 6 bases, and 5 bases had no gene match. The CDR3 runs to 15 residues. Germline lookup yields CDR1 SQVTM and CDR2 ANQGSEA. This CDR3 is CSVALAGGHTGELFF. The CDR3 region has the DNA TGCAGCGTAGCTCTAGCGGGGGGGCACACCGGGGAGCTGTTTTTT.

This chain uses TRBV7-2 with TRBJ2-7, with D possibly TRBD2 on 5 matching bases. The V and J ends lost 2 bases and 2 bases respectively, with 13 bases between them. Germline CDR1 SGHTA, CDR2 FQGNSA. The CDR3 contains 15 residues. Here the CDR3 DNA reads TGTGCCAGCAGCTTATCTCCCCCGCGGGCCTACGAGCAGTACTTC. Its translation is CASSLSPPRAYEQYF.

The V call is TRBV11-2, the J call TRBJ1-2; maybe TRBD1 (5 bases). Germline values: CDR1 SGHAT, CDR2 FQNNGV. V lost 2 bases and J lost 2, with 9 bases in between. CDR3 size: 14 residues. Here the CDR3 reads CASSLRQRNYGYTF. CDR3 coding DNA: TGTGCCAGCAGCTTAAGACAGAGAAACTATGGCTACACCTTC.

J is TRBJ1-5 and V is TRBV2; TRBD1 agrees at 7 bases. Trimming took 6 bases from V and 2 from J; bases not matched to a gene: 4. This CDR3 is 14 amino acids long. CDR1 SNHLY and CDR2 FYNNEI come from the germline V gene. This chain's CDR3 is CASRIGTGNQPQHF. DNA of the CDR3: TGTGCCAGCAGGATCGGGACAGGCAATCAGCCCCAGCATTTT.

The V call is TRBV5-4, the J call TRBJ1-2; D perhaps matches TRBD1 (6 bases). CDR3 length: 16 residues. Germline CDR1 and CDR2: SGHNT and YYREEE (reference sequence). Trimming removed 2 bases at V and 4 bases at J, with 18 bases between. The CDR3 nucleotides read TGTGCCAGCAGCTTAAGACAGGCCCCTAGTGGCTATGGCTACACCTTC. The encoded protein is CASSLRQAPSGYGYTF.

The rearrangement links TRBV5-4 to TRBJ2-1; no definite D call. This CDR3 is built from 11 residues. Per the germline V gene, CDR1 is SGHNT and CDR2 is YYREEE (reference sequence). V lost 3 bases, J lost 8 bases, and 6 bases lay in between. The CDR3 region has the DNA TGTGCCAGCAGCTCATATGATGAGCAGTTCTTC. Amino acids: CASSSYDEQFF.

The rearrangement joins TRBV19 to TRBJ1-5; D call uncertain. The CDR3 is 13 residues long. Germline values: CDR1 LNHDA, CDR2 SQIVND (reference sequence). V lost 8 bases and J 9 bases, leaving 17 bases between the germline ends. This CDR3 reads CASRRSQDRPQHF. The CDR3 nucleotides are TGTGCCAGTCGACGGTCTCAAGACCGGCCCCAGCATTTT.

The chain carries TRBV19 and TRBJ1-2; D is ambiguous. The germline V gene encodes CDR1 LNHDA and CDR2 SQIVND (reference sequence). The CDR3 sequence is 13 residues long. The V end was cut by 0 bases, the J end by 3 bases, with 5 bases between. The CDR3 here is CASSIDGDYGYTF. The CDR3 nucleotides read TGTGCCAGTAGTATAGACGGAGACTATGGCTACACCTTC.

The gene calls are TRBV6-5 and TRBJ2-1; TRBD1 matches 10 bases. The germline V gene has CDR1 MNHEY and CDR2 SVGAGI. This CDR3 region has 15 residues. Trimming took 6 bases from V and 4 from J; bases not matched to a gene: 6. The CDR3 spells CASSPGTGVYNEQFF. The CDR3 DNA follows: TGTGCCAGCAGCCCCGGGACAGGGGTATACAATGAGCAGTTCTTC.

V and J are TRBV5-1 and TRBJ2-2; D might be TRBD1 or TRBD2, each matching 5 bases. CDR1 is SGHRS and CDR2 is YFSETQ in the germline V gene. The CDR3 contains 14 residues. The V gene lost 3 bases and the J gene lost 1 base, with 7 bases spanning the gap. The CDR3 sequence is CASSWGRNTGELFF. CDR3 DNA: TGCGCCAGCAGCTGGGGACGGAACACCGGGGAGCTGTTTTTT.

J is TRBJ1-1 and V is TRBV10-3; TRBD1 is a possible D gene (6 bases). The V and J ends lost 10 bases and 0 bases respectively, with 15 bases between them. The CDR3 runs 14 residues. CDR1 is ENHRY and CDR2 is SYGVKD in the germline V gene. The CDR3 coding sequence is TGTGCCACCAGGGCAAGGGACATGAACACTGAAGCTTTCTTT. Translating it yields CATRARDMNTEAFF.